The clone carrying this T cell receptor beta chain was recorded a few times. Its antigen is as yet unknown. This record belongs to a study of response to subunit inactivated influenza vaccine. Whole-study findings and limits: That few new T cells are recruited by each seasonal influenza vaccination was the authors' suggestion.

TCRdb re-derived calls from the RT-PCR reads in MiXCR, one entry per CDR3 protein. Among 500,000 to 600,000 distinct CDR3 sequences listed, 13% to 15% were seen once. CDR3 size: 14 residues. The germline V gene has CDR1 SGHTA and CDR2 FQGNSA. The germline V and J ends were trimmed by 4 bases and 0 bases, with 6 bases remaining between them. The sequencing here drew on PBMCs from blood, taken about 11 days after vaccination. The source of this sequence is a man aged 45-60 years who received an inactivated influenza vaccine. The chain carries TRBV7-2 and TRBJ1-4; D not certain. In DNA, the CDR3 is TGTGCCAGCAGCTGGCCAGCAACTAATGAAAAACTGTTTTTT. Translated: CASSWPATNEKLFF. Full variable domain (remainder filled in from reference TRBV7-2 and TRBJ1-4): GAGVSQSPSNKVTEKGKDVELRCDPISGHTALYWYRQSLGQGLEFLIYFQGNSAPDKSGLPSDRFSAERTGGSVSTLTIQRTQQEDSAVYLCASSWPATNEKLFFGSGTQLSVL.